These 7 T cell receptor beta chains share one sample of origin, sequenced in a study of T cells in localized non-small cell lung cancer. Data came from immunoSEQ multiplex PCR; TCRdb stores just in-frame clones and leaves some out. The sample has tens of thousands of clones, 80% to 85% seen once. Source: PBMCs, taken before any cancer treatment. Receptors were obtained from a man aged 40-75 years with stage II lung adenocarcinoma.

V gene TRBV7-9 combines with J gene TRBJ2-2, with D hard to call. Germline V gives CDR1 SEHNR, CDR2 FQNEAQ (reference sequence). The CDR3 totals 15 residues. V was pared by 3 bases and J by 5 bases, with 13 bases between. The CDR3 protein is CASSFGDGFTGELFF. CDR3 DNA sequence: TGTGCCAGCAGCTTTGGTGACGGGTTTACCGGGGAGCTGTTTTTT.

This chain joins TRBV5-1 and TRBJ2-3; TRBD1 agrees at 7 bases. The length of the CDR3 is 15 residues. Per the germline V gene, CDR1 is SGHRS and CDR2 is YFSETQ. V dropped 4 bases and J dropped 2; count of bases not matched to a gene: 7. This CDR3 reads CASSPGQAITDTQYF. CDR3 sequence (DNA): TGCGCCAGCAGCCCCGGACAGGCTATCACAGATACGCAGTATTTT.

Comment on this clone: This same CDR3 is encoded by further DNA sequences in the sample. V is TRBV30 and J is TRBJ2-7; TRBD2 matches 7 bases. In germline, CDR1 is GTSNPN, CDR2 SVGIG (reference sequence). The CDR3 extends over 14 amino acids. J was trimmed by 0 bases and V by 0 bases; bases with no gene match: 2. For the CDR3, the DNA is TGTGCCTGGAGTGTCGGGGGGAGCTCCTACGAGCAGTACTTC. Translation: CAWSVGGSSYEQYF. Full variable domain (missing parts from reference TRBV30 and TRBJ2-7): SQTIHQWPATLVQPVGSPLSLECTVEGTSNPNLYWYRQAAGRGLQLLFYSVGIGQISSEVPQNLSASRPQDRQFILSSKKLLLSDSGFYLCAWSVGGSSYEQYFGPGTRLTVT.

The chain has TRBV30 and TRBJ1-5, with D perhaps TRBD1 (5 bases). V was trimmed by 1 base and J by 7 bases, leaving 14 bases between them. CDR3 length equals 14 residues. From germline, CDR1 is GTSNPN and CDR2 SVGIG (reference sequence). In DNA, the CDR3 is TGTGCCTGGAGTGGGCAGGGCGGGGGGCAGCCCCAGCATTTT. Its protein product is CAWSGQGGGQPQHF.

This chain joins TRBV9 and TRBJ2-2; 12 bases map to TRBD2. Germline CDR1 is SGDLS and CDR2 is YYNGEE. The CDR3 totals 19 residues. V trimming: 3 bases; J trimming: 5 bases; junction bases outside the gene matches: 14. The CDR3 nucleotides read TGTGCCAGCAGCGCCGCTCTAGCGGGGGGGCTTCAGGGGACCGGGGAGCTGTTTTTT. Residues: CASSAALAGGLQGTGELFF.

V gene TRBV11-3 combines with J gene TRBJ1-4; no clear D gene. This CDR3 contains 14 residues. V lost 3 bases and J lost 0, with 5 bases in between. Germline loops: CDR1 SGHNT, CDR2 YENEEA. CDR3 sequence: CASSFSATNEKLFF. The CDR3 bases are TGTGCCAGCAGCTTTTCAGCAACTAATGAAAAACTGTTTTTT.

The rearrangement joins TRBV30 to TRBJ1-2; TRBD1 matches 10 bases. The CDR3 has 13 residues. Trimming removed 8 bases from V and 3 bases from J; junction bases left unmatched: 6. From germline, CDR1 is GTSNPN and CDR2 SVGIG (reference sequence). For the CDR3, the DNA is TGTGCCGGGACAGGGGAAGAGTACTATGGCTACACCTTC. Translating gives CAGTGEEYYGYTF.